Listed below are T cell receptor beta chains from one sample, sequenced in a study of identical twins. TCRdb re-derived calls from the 5' RACE reads in MiXCR, one entry per CDR3 protein. The sample has fewer than 900,000 distinct CDR3 sequences, over 20% seen once. This same sample was also taken into another study, of T cells expressing NK-cell markers.

Sequenced input: PBMCs. The receptors were gathered from a woman younger than 35 in good health. CDR3s include the opening cysteine and the closing phenylalanine or tryptophan. Fields, in order: CDR3 DNA, CDR3 protein, D gene, J gene, V gene, clone size. D genes are given only for firm matches. The size of a clone is reported for some rows only, either as once, few or many, or as a class for expanded clones.

TGTGCCACCAGAACGAGGGGGACCTACGAGCAGTACTTC CATRTRGTYEQYF NA TRBJ2-7 TRBV15 many
TGCAGTGCTAGAGGGACAGGGTTAGGAGACACCATATATTTT CSARGTGLGDTIYF TRBD1 TRBJ1-3 TRBV20-1 few
TGCAGTGCTAGAGATCTGAAGAACACTGAAGCTTTCTTT CSARDLKNTEAFF NA TRBJ1-1 TRBV20-1 few
TGCAGCGCTTTCGACGCGTCAACTAATGAAAAACTGTTTTTT CSAFDASTNEKLFF NA TRBJ1-4 TRBV20-1 few
TGTGTCAGCAGCCCTAGGGGAGGTAGCTCCTACGAGCAGTACTTC CVSSPRGGSSYEQYF NA TRBJ2-7 TRBV7-9 NA
TGTGCCAGCAGTTTTGGGGTGGGGAGTGAGCAGTACTTC CASSFGVGSEQYF NA TRBJ2-7 TRBV12-3/TRBV12-4 NA
TGTGCCAGCAGTAATGAGGGCGATGGCTACGAGCAGTACTTC CASSNEGDGYEQYF NA TRBJ2-7 TRBV6-1 few
TGCAGTGCTCCGAACCCTAGCGGAGGGGAGACCCAGTACTTC CSAPNPSGGETQYF TRBD2 TRBJ2-5 TRBV20-1 NA
TGCAGCGCCGAAGTTCCGGGCTACGAGCAGTACTTC CSAEVPGYEQYF NA TRBJ2-7 TRBV29-1 many
TGTGCCAGCAGTTACTCACTAGCGGGAAACGAGCAGTACTTC CASSYSLAGNEQYF TRBD2 TRBJ2-7 TRBV6-5 NA
TGTGCCAGCAGAGCCAGGGGGCGCGGAGAGACCCAGTACTTC CASRARGRGETQYF TRBD1 TRBJ2-5 TRBV12-3/TRBV12-4 NA
TGTGCCAGCAGCTTTGGCTCGTGGCCCAGCGGTGGGAGGGCCCTCGGTGAGCAGTTCTTC CASSFGSWPSGGRALGEQFF TRBD2 TRBJ2-1 TRBV12-3/TRBV12-4 many
TGCGCCAGCAGACAGGACAGGAATCAGCCCCAGCATTTT CASRQDRNQPQHF TRBD1 TRBJ1-5 TRBV5-1 many
TGCAGTGCTAGTGGGGGAAGGACAGGGTCAGATACGCAGTATTTT CSASGGRTGSDTQYF TRBD1 TRBJ2-3 TRBV20-1 NA
TGTGCCATCAGTGACAGGGGGCTGGGAGATACGCAGTATTTT CAISDRGLGDTQYF TRBD1 TRBJ2-3 TRBV10-3 NA
TGTGCCAGCAGCCAAAGCGGGAATGGAGGCTACGAGCAGTACTTC CASSQSGNGGYEQYF TRBD2 TRBJ2-7 TRBV7-2 few
TGTGCCAGCAGTGCGCGCCCGAGGGCTAGCGGGAAGAAGGATGAGCAGTTCTTC CASSARPRASGKKDEQFF TRBD2 TRBJ2-1 TRBV12-3/TRBV12-4 NA
TGTGCCAGCAGGGTGCGAACGGGACACGGGTTTTTGTTTTTT CASRVRTGHGFLFF NA TRBJ1-4 TRBV27 few
TGTGCCAGCAGTCTGAGGGAACCTAGCACAGATACGCAGTATTTT CASSLREPSTDTQYF NA TRBJ2-3 TRBV6-1 few
TGTGCCATCCGGACGCTATCAGGGTCTACCTACAATGAGCAGTTCTTC CAIRTLSGSTYNEQFF NA TRBJ2-1 TRBV10-3 many
TGCAGCGTACCGGGACCCTACTACGAGCAGTACTTC CSVPGPYYEQYF NA TRBJ2-7 TRBV29-1 many
TGTGCCAGCAGTTCCCTTAGCGGGAGGAACTCCTACGAGCAGTACTTC CASSSLSGRNSYEQYF TRBD2 TRBJ2-7 TRBV6-5 few
TGTGCCAGCAGTCCCGGGGGGGGGCAACTAATCTACGAGCAGTACTTC CASSPGGGQLIYEQYF TRBD2 TRBJ2-7 TRBV12-3/TRBV12-4 NA
TGTGCCAGCAGTTTGGGACCGTGGGGTGAAAAACTGTTTTTT CASSLGPWGEKLFF NA TRBJ1-4 TRBV12-3/TRBV12-4 NA
TGCAGTGCTATTAGCGGGAGTGTCACCGGGGAGCTGTTTTTT CSAISGSVTGELFF TRBD2 TRBJ2-2 TRBV20-1 NA
TGCGCCAGCAGCCCGTGGACTAGCGGAAACCAAGAGACCCAGTACTTC CASSPWTSGNQETQYF TRBD2 TRBJ2-5 TRBV5-1 NA
TGTGCCAGCAGCTGGGATAGCGGGAGGTTTACCTACGAGCAGTACTTC CASSWDSGRFTYEQYF TRBD2 TRBJ2-7 TRBV7-9 few
TGTGCCAGCAGTTACAGTCGGGGGGGCCCCTACAATGAGCAGTTCTTC CASSYSRGGPYNEQFF TRBD2 TRBJ2-1 TRBV6-5 NA
TGCGCCAGCAGCCAGGACCCCCAACAGGGGGCTACGCAGTATTTT CASSQDPQQGATQYF TRBD1 TRBJ2-3 TRBV4-3 few
TGTGCCAGCAGGCGGGGACAGGGTTGGAACACTGAAGCTTTCTTT CASRRGQGWNTEAFF TRBD1 TRBJ1-1 TRBV12-3/TRBV12-4 NA
TGTGCCATCACGACAGGGGGAACGGGCACTGAAGCTTTCTTT CAITTGGTGTEAFF TRBD1 TRBJ1-1 TRBV10-3 few
TGCAGTGCTAGGGTGCTAGGGGGCGCGGTAAACGAGCAGTACTTC CSARVLGGAVNEQYF TRBD1 TRBJ2-7 TRBV20-1 NA
TGTGCCAGCTCACCAAGACAAACAGATACGCAGTATTTT CASSPRQTDTQYF NA TRBJ2-3 TRBV18 NA
TGCGCCATCGCAAGCGGGAGAATGGGGAATGAGCAGTTCTTC CAIASGRMGNEQFF TRBD2 TRBJ2-1 TRBV10-2 many
TGCAGTGCTAGTGAACTCCCCTTCGGGGGGGCCCCAGATACGCAGTATTTT CSASELPFGGAPDTQYF TRBD2 TRBJ2-3 TRBV20-1 NA
TGTGCCAGCAGTTACGTTGGGGGGAAGACCCAGTACTTC CASSYVGGKTQYF NA TRBJ2-5 TRBV6-2/TRBV6-3 few
TGTGCCAGCAGCGTAGTGGGTACACAAGAGACCCAGTACTTC CASSVVGTQETQYF NA TRBJ2-5 TRBV9 NA
TGTGCCAGCAGCGTAGTACCCGGCGAGCAGTACTTC CASSVVPGEQYF NA TRBJ2-7 TRBV9 few
TGTGCCAGCAGCGAGGGGGGGTTGAGCTCCTACGAGCAGTACTTC CASSEGGLSSYEQYF NA TRBJ2-7 TRBV9 NA
TGCAGTGCCTCCGGGACTAGCGTCTACGAGCAGTACTTC CSASGTSVYEQYF TRBD2 TRBJ2-7 TRBV20-1 few
TGCAGCGTTGAAAAGAAAGTGTACCAAGAGACCCAGTACTTC CSVEKKVYQETQYF NA TRBJ2-5 TRBV29-1 NA
TGCAGTGCTAGTCAGCGTACTAGCGGGAGTATTTTCCAGTTCTTC CSASQRTSGSIFQFF TRBD2 TRBJ2-1 TRBV20-1 NA
TGTGCCAGCAGTACAACGAAGGGGTACGAGCAGTACTTC CASSTTKGYEQYF NA TRBJ2-7 TRBV12-3/TRBV12-4 NA
TGTGCCAGCAGCAAATACGGTTCCTTC CASSKYGSF NA TRBJ1-2 TRBV21-1 few
TGCAGCGTTGATCTACCGGGGAATACGCAGTATTTT CSVDLPGNTQYF NA TRBJ2-3 TRBV29-1 few
TGTGCCAGCAGTTTTTTAGCGTCTGAGACCCAGTACTTC CASSFLASETQYF NA TRBJ2-5 TRBV27 few
TGTGCCAGTAGGTTGGGCGGGAGGGCCGGTGAGCAGTTCTTC CASRLGGRAGEQFF TRBD2 TRBJ2-1 TRBV19 NA
TGTGCCAGCAGCGCCACCGGGACTAATGTCAACAATGAGCAGTTCTTC CASSATGTNVNNEQFF TRBD2 TRBJ2-1 TRBV6-5 few
TGTGCCAGCAGTTTGAGACTAGCGGGGAACACCGGGGAGCTGTTTTTT CASSLRLAGNTGELFF TRBD2 TRBJ2-2 TRBV6-2/TRBV6-3 few
TGTGCCTGGAGCCCCCGCGGCTATGGCTACACCTTC CAWSPRGYGYTF NA TRBJ1-2 TRBV30 few
TGTGCCAGCAGGGGGACAGGGAATTCACCCCTCCACTTT CASRGTGNSPLHF TRBD1 TRBJ1-6 TRBV12-3/TRBV12-4 few
TGCAGTGCTACTGACAGACCTTCCTACGAGCAGTACTTC CSATDRPSYEQYF NA TRBJ2-7 TRBV20-1 many
TGTGCCAGCAGCCAAGGGCAGAACACCGGGGAGCTGTTTTTT CASSQGQNTGELFF NA TRBJ2-2 TRBV3-1 NA
TGCAGTGCTAGGCCACGGACTAGCGGGACGAACACCGGGGAGCTGTTTTTT CSARPRTSGTNTGELFF TRBD2 TRBJ2-2 TRBV20-1 NA
TGTGCCATCAGTGAGCACGCGGAAAACCAAGAGACCCAGTACTTC CAISEHAENQETQYF NA TRBJ2-5 TRBV10-3 few